The 9 T cell receptor beta chains in this list originate from one sample, sequenced in a study of blood T cell repertoires in COVID-19. The repertoire was sequenced with immunoSEQ multiplex PCR; TCRdb's copy has only in-frame clones and lacks some. Of roughly 150,000 clones listed, around 82% are singletons. The sequencing input was peripheral blood. The receptor source for this set is an elderly woman with acute or convalescent COVID-19.

The chain has TRBV14 and TRBJ2-1, with 7 positions matching TRBD2. Trimming cost V 3 bases and J 9 bases; bases outside gene matches: 8. Germline V CDR1 and CDR2: SGHDN, FVKESK. CDR3 length equals 14 residues. Here the CDR3 reads CASSQGPAGREQFF. The CDR3 DNA reads as TGTGCCAGCAGCCAGGGCCCAGCGGGACGTGAGCAGTTCTTC. Combining the CDR3 with reference TRBV14 and TRBJ2-1 gives the whole variable domain EAGVTQFPSHSVIEKGQTVTLRCDPISGHDNLYWYRRVMGKEIKFLLHFVKESKQDESGMPNNRFLAERTGGTYSTLKVQPAELEDSGVYFCASSQGPAGREQFFGPGTRLTVL.

V usage is TRBV24-1 and J usage is TRBJ1-2; the D gene is possibly TRBD1 (6 bases). There are 14 residues in the CDR3. V shed 2 bases and J shed 8 bases, with 14 bases lying between them. Germline V CDR1 and CDR2: KGHDR, SFDVKD. The DNA of the CDR3 is TGTGCCACCAGTGATTCGGTTACAGGGTCCGGCTACACCTTC. This translates into CATSDSVTGSGYTF.

This clone was counted a single time. The V and J genes are TRBV29-1 and TRBJ1-1; weak D call: TRBD1 (6 bases). Germline CDR1 reads SQVTM; CDR2 reads ANQGSEA. Trimming left V 6 bases short and J 4 bases short, with 12 bases between. This CDR3 comprises 12 residues. DNA of the CDR3: TGCAGCGTGAGCAGGGGTGGCACTGAAGCTTTCTTT. Residues: CSVSRGGTEAFF.

The sample holds a few counts of this clone. In DNA, the CDR3 is TGTGCCAGCAGCGGGGAGGGCTATGGCTACACCTTC. Translating gives CASSGEGYGYTF. The chain combines TRBV28 with TRBJ1-2; unclear D gene. V lost 6 bases to trimming and J lost 4 bases, with 9 bases between them. The CDR3 is made up of 12 amino acids. Germline lookup yields CDR1 MDHEN and CDR2 SYDVKM.

The CDR3 DNA is TGTGCCAGCAGCGGACTAGCGGGAGAGACCCAGTACTTC. Its translation is CASSGLAGETQYF. The chain carries TRBV12-3 or TRBV12-4 and TRBJ2-5; 11 bases fit TRBD2. Trimming took 6 bases from V and 4 from J; bases not matched to a gene: 1. The CDR3 runs to 13 residues.

The chain is built from TRBV6-5 and TRBJ2-5; 9 bases are a match to TRBD1. Germline CDR1 and CDR2: MNHEY and SVGAGI. J was trimmed by 4 bases and V by 1 base; bases with no gene match: 1. The CDR3 is 14 amino acids. The CDR3 region has the DNA TGTGCCAGCAGTTACTTGACAGGGGGAGAGACCCAGTACTTC. Translation gives CASSYLTGGETQYF.

The rearrangement uses TRBV9 and TRBJ2-6, with D perhaps TRBD1 (5 bases). V gave up 4 bases and J gave up 0 bases, with 8 bases separating them. In germline, CDR1 is SGDLS, CDR2 YYNGEE. This CDR3 contains 15 residues. CDR3 nucleotide sequence: TGTGCCAGCAGCCTAACAGGCTCTGGGGCCAACGTCCTGACTTTC. It codes for CASSLTGSGANVLTF. The complete variable domain, with remaining parts taken from reference TRBV9 and TRBJ2-6, reads DSGVTQTPKHLITATGQRVTLRCSPRSGDLSVYWYQQSLDQGLQFLIQYYNGEERAKGNILERFSAQQFPDLHSELNLSSLELGDSALYFCASSLTGSGANVLTFGAGSRLTVL.

The chain combines TRBV5-8 with TRBJ2-3; perhaps TRBD1 as D (5 bases). The ends were cut back, 4 bases at V and 2 bases at J, with 14 bases in the middle. CDR1 SGHTS and CDR2 YDEGEE come from the germline V gene. This CDR3 spans 15 amino acids. The CDR3 DNA is TGTGCCAGCAGCCTTGAGAGACAGCCCACAGATACGCAGTATTTT. This encodes CASSLERQPTDTQYF.

The V and J genes are TRBV5-1 and TRBJ2-1; 8 nucleotides line up with TRBD1. Germline lookup yields CDR1 SGHRS and CDR2 YFSETQ. The CDR3 runs 14 residues. V lost 0 bases and J lost 10; bases outside the gene matches: 6. The DNA of the CDR3 is TGCGCCAGCAGCTTGGATCAGGGACAGGTCGAGCAGTTCTTC. This codes for CASSLDQGQVEQFF.